Listed below are T cell receptor beta chains from one sample, sequenced in a study of blood T cell repertoires in COVID-19. The repertoire was sequenced with immunoSEQ multiplex PCR; TCRdb's copy has only in-frame clones and lacks some. The table shows 120,000 to 150,000 clones, with more than 75% occurring only once. Sequencing input: peripheral blood. The receptors stem from an elderly woman with acute or convalescent COVID-19. Each CDR3 is given with its conserved first and last residue. The D gene is left open where the match is weak. Size values are once, few and many counts, or a class for expanded clones, and some rows have none.

NA	once	TRBV27	TRBJ2-7	CASRSGGGIEQYF	TGTGCCAGCAGGTCTGGCGGCGGAATAGAGCAGTACTTC
TRBD1	NA	TRBV5-1	TRBJ1-1	CASSLGQANEAFF	TGCGCCAGCAGCTTAGGACAGGCGAATGAAGCTTTCTTT
NA	NA	TRBV2	TRBJ1-2	CASSAGGTNYGYTF	TGTGCCAGCAGTGCCGGGGGGACTAACTATGGCTACACCTTC
NA	NA	TRBV4-1	TRBJ1-2	CASSPKMGAGYGYTF	TGCGCCAGCAGCCCCAAGATGGGGGCGGGCTATGGCTACACCTTC
NA	NA	TRBV5-1	TRBJ1-1	CASSLVAGETEAFF	TGCGCCAGCAGCTTGGTGGCTGGGGAGACTGAAGCTTTCTTT
NA	NA	TRBV5-1	TRBJ1-1	CASSLQGRDTEAFF	TGCGCCAGCAGCTTGCAGGGAAGAGACACTGAAGCTTTCTTT
NA	once	TRBV7-3	TRBJ2-3	CASSLGPGTDTQYF	TGTGCCAGCAGCTTGGGGCCAGGCACAGATACGCAGTATTTT
NA	NA	TRBV18	TRBJ2-3	CASSTRYSADTQYF	TGTGCCAGCTCCACTAGGTACTCAGCGGATACGCAGTATTTT
NA	few	TRBV4-1	TRBJ2-3	CASSLEWGPDTQYF	TGCGCCAGCAGTCTCGAGTGGGGGCCAGATACGCAGTATTTT
NA	NA	TRBV7-2	TRBJ1-2	CASKRQSYGYTF	TGTGCCAGCAAAAGACAGAGCTATGGCTACACCTTC
NA	NA	TRBV6-1	TRBJ1-1	CASSELLGTEAFF	TGTGCCAGCAGTGAACTGCTCGGGACTGAAGCTTTCTTT
TRBD1	few	TRBV27	TRBJ1-6	CASSPGTGKTPVHSPLHF	TGTGCCAGCAGTCCCGGGACAGGGAAAACTCCGGTTCATTCACCCCTCCACTTT
NA	NA	TRBV7-2	TRBJ1-1	CASSSTENTEAFF	TGTGCCAGCAGCTCGACAGAGAACACTGAAGCTTTCTTT
NA	NA	TRBV19	TRBJ1-1	CASSKEGGRAEAFF	TGTGCCAGTAGTAAAGAGGGAGGACGGGCTGAAGCTTTCTTT
NA	NA	TRBV6-1	TRBJ2-7	CASSDRTTREQYF	TGTGCCAGCAGTGACCGGACAACCCGGGAGCAGTACTTC
NA	NA	TRBV28	TRBJ2-7	CASSLGLEVYEQYF	TGTGCCAGCAGTTTAGGCCTAGAGGTTTACGAGCAGTACTTC
TRBD1	NA	TRBV2	TRBJ1-1	CASGTRTGTNTEAFF	TGTGCCAGCGGTACCCGGACAGGGACGAACACTGAAGCTTTCTTT
NA	NA	TRBV7-2	TRBJ1-4	CASSNDARATNEKLFF	TGTGCCAGCAGCAACGACGCGAGGGCAACTAATGAAAAACTGTTTTTT
NA	few	TRBV6-5	TRBJ1-2	CASSYGFGGNYGYTF	TGTGCCAGCAGTTACGGATTCGGAGGAAACTATGGCTACACCTTC
TRBD2	NA	TRBV9	TRBJ2-3	CASSVAVAGGSDTQYF	TGTGCCAGCAGCGTAGCTGTAGCGGGGGGATCAGATACGCAGTATTTT
NA	NA	TRBV2	TRBJ2-1	CASSDGGSYNEQFF	TGTGCCAGCAGTGATGGCGGCTCCTACAATGAGCAGTTCTTC
NA	NA	TRBV28	TRBJ2-4	CASSPLAKNIQYF	TGTGCCAGTTCCCCCTTGGCCAAAAACATTCAGTACTTC
TRBD2	once	TRBV4-1	TRBJ2-5	CASSQVEAGGETQYF	TGCGCCAGCAGCCAAGTCGAAGCGGGAGGGGAGACCCAGTACTTC
TRBD2	NA	TRBV5-1	TRBJ2-5	CASSLAPGLEGETQYF	TGCGCCAGCAGCTTGGCCCCGGGACTAGAAGGAGAGACCCAGTACTTC
TRBD1	NA	TRBV7-8	TRBJ1-6	CASSRDRGFSPLHF	TGTGCCAGCAGCAGGGACAGGGGGTTCTCACCCCTCCACTTT
TRBD1	NA	TRBV7-3	TRBJ1-6	CASSEQGLENSPLHF	TGTGCCAGCAGCGAACAGGGGTTAGAGAATTCACCCCTCCACTTT
TRBD2	few	TRBV18	TRBJ2-5	CASSPRRLAGGGRETQYF	TGTGCCAGCTCACCAAGGAGACTAGCGGGAGGGGGACGAGAGACCCAGTACTTC
NA	NA	TRBV7-9	TRBJ2-2	CASSPLGPGELFF	TGTGCCAGCAGCCCGCTGGGGCCCGGGGAGCTGTTTTTT
NA	NA	TRBV28	TRBJ1-4	CASSTSGTNEKLFF	TGTGCCAGCAGCACGTCGGGGACTAATGAAAAACTGTTTTTT
NA	NA	TRBV2	TRBJ1-2	CASSEGGGGGYTF	TGTGCCAGCAGTGAAGGCGGGGGCGGTGGCTACACCTTC
TRBD1	NA	TRBV2	TRBJ1-1	CASTGTGNLMNTEAFF	TGTGCCAGCACCGGGACAGGGAACCTCATGAACACTGAAGCTTTCTTT